The text below deals with one TCR beta chain. This sample stems from a study of blood T cell repertoires in COVID-19. Background on the study: Researchers got acute and convalescent COVID-19 samples from the United States, Italy and Spain.

Profiling relied on immunoSEQ multiplex PCR, and the TCRdb table lists in-frame clones only, not all of them. Among more than 95,000 clones listed, around 80% were seen once. This sequence was found in a woman older than 75 with acute or convalescent COVID-19. Material for sequencing was peripheral blood.

The CDR3 reads CASSEARGFVGTGELFF. The CDR3 nucleotides are TGTGCCAGCAGTGAAGCCAGAGGTTTCGTCGGCACCGGGGAGCTGTTTTTT. The chain employs TRBV6-1 and TRBJ2-2; D is ambiguous. Germline assignment: CDR1 MNHNS and CDR2 SASEGT. Deletions cut 0 bases from V and 4 bases from J, with 15 bases between. This CDR3 has 17 amino acids.